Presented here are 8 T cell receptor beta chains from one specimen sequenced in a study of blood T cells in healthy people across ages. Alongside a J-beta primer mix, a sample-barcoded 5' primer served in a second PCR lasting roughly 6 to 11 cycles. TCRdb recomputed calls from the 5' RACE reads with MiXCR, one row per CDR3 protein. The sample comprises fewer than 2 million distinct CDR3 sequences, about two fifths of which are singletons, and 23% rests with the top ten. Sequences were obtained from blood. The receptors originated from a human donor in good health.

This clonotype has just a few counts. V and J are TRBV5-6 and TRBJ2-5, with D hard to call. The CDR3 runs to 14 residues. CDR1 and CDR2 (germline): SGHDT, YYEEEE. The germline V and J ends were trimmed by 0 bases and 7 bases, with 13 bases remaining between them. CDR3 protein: CASSLVSRTGTQYF. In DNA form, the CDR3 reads TGTGCCAGCAGCTTGGTCTCTAGGACGGGGACCCAGTACTTC.

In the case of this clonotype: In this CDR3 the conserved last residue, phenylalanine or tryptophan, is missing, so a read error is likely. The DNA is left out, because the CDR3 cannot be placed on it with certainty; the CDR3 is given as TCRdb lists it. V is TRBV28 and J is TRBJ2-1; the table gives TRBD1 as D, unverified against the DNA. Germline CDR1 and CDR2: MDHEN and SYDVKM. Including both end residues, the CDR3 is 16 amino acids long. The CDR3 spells CASSLSPGQGAYTFGS.

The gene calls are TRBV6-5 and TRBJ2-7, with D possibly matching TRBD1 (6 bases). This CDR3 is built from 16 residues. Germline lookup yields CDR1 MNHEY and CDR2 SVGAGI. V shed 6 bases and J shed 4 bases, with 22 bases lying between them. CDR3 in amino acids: CASRSTGNRPSYEQYF. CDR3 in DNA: TGTGCCAGCAGGTCCACAGGGAATAGACCGTCTTACGAGCAGTACTTC.

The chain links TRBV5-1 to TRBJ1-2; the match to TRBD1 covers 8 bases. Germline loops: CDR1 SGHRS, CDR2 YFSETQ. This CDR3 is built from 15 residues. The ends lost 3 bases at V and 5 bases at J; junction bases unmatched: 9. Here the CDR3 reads CASSSSGQVSYGYTF. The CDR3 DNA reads TGCGCCAGCAGCTCTTCGGGACAGGTTTCGTATGGCTACACCTTC.

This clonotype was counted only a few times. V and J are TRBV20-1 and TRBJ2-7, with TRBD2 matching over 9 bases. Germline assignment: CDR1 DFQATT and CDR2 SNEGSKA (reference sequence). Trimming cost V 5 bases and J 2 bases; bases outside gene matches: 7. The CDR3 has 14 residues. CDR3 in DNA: TGCAGTGCTCAAGGACTAGCGCCCGCCTACGAGCAGTACTTC. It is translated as CSAQGLAPAYEQYF.

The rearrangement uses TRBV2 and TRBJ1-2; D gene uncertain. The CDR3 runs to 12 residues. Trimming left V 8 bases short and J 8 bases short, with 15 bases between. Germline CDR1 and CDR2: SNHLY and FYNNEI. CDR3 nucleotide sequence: TGTGCCAGCGGTTCGGGGAGGTCAGGCTACACCTTC. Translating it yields CASGSGRSGYTF.

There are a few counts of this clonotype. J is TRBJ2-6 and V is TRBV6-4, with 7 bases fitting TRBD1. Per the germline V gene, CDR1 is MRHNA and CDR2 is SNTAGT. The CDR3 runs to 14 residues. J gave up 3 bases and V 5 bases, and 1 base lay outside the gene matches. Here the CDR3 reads CASSRQGGANVLTF. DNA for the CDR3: TGTGCCAGCAGTAGACAGGGTGGGGCCAACGTCCTGACTTTC.

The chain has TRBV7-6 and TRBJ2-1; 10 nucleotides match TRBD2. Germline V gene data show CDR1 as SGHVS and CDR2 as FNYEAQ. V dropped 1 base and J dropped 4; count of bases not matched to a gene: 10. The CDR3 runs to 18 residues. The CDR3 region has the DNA TGTGCCAGCAGCTTAGGGCTAGCGGGGGCCCTAATGTACAATGAGCAGTTCTTC. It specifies CASSLGLAGALMYNEQFF.